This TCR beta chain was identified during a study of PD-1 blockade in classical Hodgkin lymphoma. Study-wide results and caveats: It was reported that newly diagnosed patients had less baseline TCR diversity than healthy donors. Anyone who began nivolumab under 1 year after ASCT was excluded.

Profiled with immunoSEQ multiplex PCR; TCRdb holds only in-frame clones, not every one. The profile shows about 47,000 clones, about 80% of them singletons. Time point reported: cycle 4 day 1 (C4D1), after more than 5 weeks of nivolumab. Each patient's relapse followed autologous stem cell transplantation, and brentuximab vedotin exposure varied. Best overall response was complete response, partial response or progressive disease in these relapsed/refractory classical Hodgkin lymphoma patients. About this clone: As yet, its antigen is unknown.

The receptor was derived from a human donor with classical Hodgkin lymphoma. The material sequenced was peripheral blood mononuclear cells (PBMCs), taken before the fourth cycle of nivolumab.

The chain's CDR3 is CASNLGTAEAFF. As DNA, the CDR3 is TGTGCCAGTAACCTCGGGACAGCTGAAGCTTTCTTT. The chain is built from TRBV19 and TRBJ1-1, with 7 bases aligning to TRBD1. Germline trimming cut 7 bases from V and 6 bases from J; bases unmatched to any gene: 5. In germline, CDR1 is LNHDA, CDR2 SQIVND (reference sequence). The length of the CDR3 is 12 residues.